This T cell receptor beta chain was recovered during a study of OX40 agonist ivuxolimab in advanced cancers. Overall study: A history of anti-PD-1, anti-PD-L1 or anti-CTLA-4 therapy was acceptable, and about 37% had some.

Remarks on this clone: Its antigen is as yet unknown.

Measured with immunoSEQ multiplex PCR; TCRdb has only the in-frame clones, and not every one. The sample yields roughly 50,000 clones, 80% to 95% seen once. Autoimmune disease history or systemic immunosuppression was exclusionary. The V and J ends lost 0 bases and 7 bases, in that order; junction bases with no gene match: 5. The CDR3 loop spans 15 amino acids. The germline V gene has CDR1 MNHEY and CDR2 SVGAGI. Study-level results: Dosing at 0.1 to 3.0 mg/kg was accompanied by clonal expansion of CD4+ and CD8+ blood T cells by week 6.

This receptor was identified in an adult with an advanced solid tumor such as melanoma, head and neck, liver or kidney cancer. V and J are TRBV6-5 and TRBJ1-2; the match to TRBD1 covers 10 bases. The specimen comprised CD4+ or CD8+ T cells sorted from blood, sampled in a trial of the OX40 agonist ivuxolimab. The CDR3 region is CASSYSRTGGTGYTF. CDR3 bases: TGTGCCAGCAGTTACTCGAGGACAGGGGGAACTGGCTACACCTTC.